The 18 T cell receptor beta chains below all came from one sample that was sequenced in a study of prognosis after radiotherapy for stage I lung cancer. Genomic DNA served as the source from which two-round multiplex PCR generated TCR beta CDR3 amplicons. Initially, in first-round PCR, primers specific to each TRBV and TRBJ gene were used. TCRdb passed the multiplex PCR reads through MiXCR, listing each CDR3 protein once. This table has roughly 15,000 distinct CDR3 sequences, around 30% appearing once. Sequenced here: PBMCs, sampled before or after stereotactic body radiation therapy (not recorded which). These receptors all come from a donor aged 50 or older with non-small cell lung cancer.

This clonotype was seen at least ten times. V and J are TRBV12-3 or TRBV12-4 and TRBJ2-3; a possible D gene is TRBD2 (5 bases). The CDR3 consists of 13 residues. V lost 1 base, J lost 3 bases, and 5 bases lay in between. In DNA form, the CDR3 reads TGTGCCAGCAGTTTAGGGGAGACAGATACGCAGTATTTT. Its translation: CASSLGETDTQYF.

Many counts were recorded for this clonotype. J is TRBJ2-1 and V is TRBV2; 7 nucleotides align to TRBD1. Germline loops: CDR1 SNHLY, CDR2 FYNNEI. J was trimmed by 3 bases and V by 7 bases; bases with no gene match: 9. This CDR3 has 15 residues. CDR3 protein: CASKFGTADYNEQFF. CDR3 coding DNA: TGTGCCAGCAAGTTTGGGACAGCTGACTACAATGAGCAGTTCTTC.

This clonotype occurred many times. The chain recombines TRBV28 with TRBJ1-1, with TRBD1 as a possible D gene (5 bases). Germline CDR1 and CDR2: MDHEN and SYDVKM. The V end lost 5 bases, the J end lost 4 bases, and 8 bases lay between the germline ends. This CDR3 has 12 amino acids. The CDR3 here is CASSPTGTEAFF. In DNA, the CDR3 is TGTGCCAGCAGTCCAACAGGCACTGAAGCTTTCTTT.

This clonotype was counted at least ten times. The chain has TRBV4-2 and TRBJ2-7; TRBD2 aligns across 13 bases. Germline V gene lookup returns CDR1 LGHNA and CDR2 YNFKEQ. The J segment lost 1 base and the V segment lost 5 bases, leaving 5 bases of the junction unmatched. The CDR3 is 16 residues long. The CDR3 region has the DNA TGTGCCAGCAGCGCCGGACTAGCGGGAGAGTCCTACGAGCAGTACTTC. This encodes CASSAGLAGESYEQYF.

Ten or more counts support this clonotype. This chain uses TRBV2 with TRBJ2-5, with D perhaps matching TRBD1 (5 bases). The V and J ends lost 3 bases and 7 bases respectively, with 15 bases between them. This CDR3 has 14 amino acids. The germline gives CDR1 SNHLY, CDR2 FYNNEI. In DNA form, the CDR3 reads TGTGCCAGCAGTGATCAGGGAAGGGTGGGGACCCAGTACTTC. This encodes CASSDQGRVGTQYF.

Ten or more counts support this clonotype. The V call is TRBV30, the J call TRBJ2-7; D could derive from TRBD1 or TRBD2 (6 bases each). CDR3 length equals 11 residues. Trimming took 3 bases from V and 11 from J, leaving 14 bases between them. Germline loops: CDR1 GTSNPN, CDR2 SVGIG (reference sequence). The CDR3 protein is CAWREGGPKYF. The CDR3 DNA reads TGTGCCTGGAGGGAGGGGGGCCCCAAGTACTTC.

On this clonotype: A far more abundant clone sits one base away, making this likely a read error. This sequence joins TRBV2 and TRBJ2-1; D is uncertain. This CDR3 spans 13 amino acids. The germline V gene encodes CDR1 SNHLY and CDR2 FYNNEI. The V end was cut by 6 bases, the J end by 8 bases, with 14 bases between. CDR3 in DNA: TGTGCCAGCAGCCCCAGCCCAGGCTATGAGCAGTTCTTC. This sequence encodes CASSPSPGYEQFF.

This clonotype came up many times. A read error may produce the germline difference seen at one junction end. The rearrangement joins TRBV3-1 to TRBJ1-2; D is undetermined. Germline CDR1 is LGHDT and CDR2 is YNNKEL (reference sequence). There are 15 residues in the CDR3. The CDR3 DNA reads as TGTGTCAGCAGCACGCTTCGGGCCCCCAACTATGGCTACACCTTC. Its translation: CVSSTLRAPNYGYTF.

With regard to this clonotype: A read error may explain this, as a much larger clone is one base away. CDR3 DNA sequence: TGCAGCGCTGGAGGTGGGAGGGCCAACACAGATACGCAGTATTTT. Amino acid sequence: CSAGGGRANTDTQYF. The chain uses TRBV29-1 and TRBJ2-3, with 7 bases fitting TRBD2. The germline V gene has CDR1 SQVTM and CDR2 ANQGSEA. Trimming cost V 7 bases and J 2 bases; bases outside gene matches: 12. There are 15 residues in the CDR3.

The chain links TRBV28 to TRBJ2-7; 9 nucleotides agree with TRBD1. The CDR3 runs to 18 residues. Germline V lookup: CDR1 MDHEN, CDR2 SYDVKM. V dropped 4 bases and J dropped 3; count of bases not matched to a gene: 16. The chain's CDR3 is CASSSFFAGTGCLYEQYF. CDR3 DNA sequence: TGTGCCAGCAGTTCGTTTTTCGCCGGGACAGGGTGCCTCTACGAGCAGTACTTC.

This sequence joins TRBV30 and TRBJ2-5; unclear D gene. V was shortened by 0 bases and J by 4 bases, with 9 bases between the two germline ends. The V gene's germline CDR1 is GTSNPN and CDR2 SVGIG (reference sequence). The CDR3 is 13 amino acids. CDR3 loop: CAWSVSQAETQYF. CDR3 nucleotide sequence: TGTGCCTGGAGTGTCTCGCAGGCAGAGACCCAGTACTTC.

As regards this clonotype: A read error may account for a junction end that differs from germline. CDR3 bases: TGTGCCAGCACCTGGGACATGAACTATGTCTACACCTTC. Its protein product is CASTWDMNYVYTF. The chain uses TRBV7-2 and TRBJ1-2, with a possible D match to TRBD1 (6 bases). Germline CDR1 SGHTA, CDR2 FQGNSA. The length of the CDR3 is 13 residues. Using reference TRBV7-2 and TRBJ1-2 for the parts outside the CDR3, the full variable domain is GAGVSQSPSNKVTEKGKDVELRCDPISGHTALYWYRQSLGQGLEFLIYFQGNSAPDKSGLPSDRFSAERTGGSVSTLTIQRTQQEDSAVYLCASTWDMNYVYTFGSGTRLTVV.

The V and J genes are TRBV5-4 and TRBJ2-1, with 10 bases matching TRBD2. With 6 bases clipped from V and 2 bases from J, the junction kept 5 bases outside the gene matches. This CDR3 is built from 15 residues. Germline values: CDR1 SGHNT, CDR2 YYREEE (reference sequence). The DNA for the CDR3 is TGTGCCAGCACCGAAGCGGGAGGGCCCTACAATGAGCAGTTCTTC. Translation: CASTEAGGPYNEQFF.

This clonotype was picked up many times. The V call is TRBV6-1, the J call TRBJ2-1, with a weak D call TRBD1 (6 bases). Germline CDR1 MNHNS, CDR2 SASEGT. The ends were cut back, 10 bases at V and 3 bases at J, with 13 bases in the middle. The CDR3 extends over 13 amino acids. Here the CDR3 reads CANSDSLYNEQFF. CDR3 sequence (DNA): TGTGCCAACTCGGACAGTCTCTACAATGAGCAGTTCTTC.

By sample fraction, this clonotype is medium-sized. The rearrangement joins TRBV20-1 to TRBJ2-1; TRBD1 matches 10 bases. Per germline, CDR1 DFQATT and CDR2 SNEGSKA (reference sequence). V lost 6 bases and J lost 9; bases outside the gene matches: 11. This CDR3 is built from 14 residues. The CDR3 loop is CSAPGQGLGGEQFF. For the CDR3, the DNA is TGCAGTGCCCCGGGACAGGGGTTAGGAGGTGAGCAGTTCTTC.

This clonotype was found many times. The chain joins TRBV7-9 to TRBJ1-2, with TRBD1 matching over 10 bases. The CDR3 loop spans 17 amino acids. Germline V lookup: CDR1 SEHNR, CDR2 FQNEAQ (reference sequence). The ends lost 2 bases at V and 0 bases at J; junction bases unmatched: 6. The CDR3 bases are TGTGCCAGCAGCTTATCAGACAGGGGGCTTTCTAACTATGGCTACACCTTC. This translates into CASSLSDRGLSNYGYTF.

This clonotype came up many times. The V call is TRBV7-9, the J call TRBJ1-1; TRBD1 matches 9 bases. V gave up 8 bases and J gave up 11 bases; unmatched junction bases: 15. The CDR3 consists of 14 residues. Germline values: CDR1 SEHNR, CDR2 FQNEAQ (reference sequence). DNA for the CDR3: TGTGCCAGCGTGCGGGGACAGGGTATTGGTAGTGCTTTCTTT. Its translation is CASVRGQGIGSAFF.

In its sample, this clonotype is medium-sized. The chain couples TRBV27 to TRBJ2-1, with D hard to call. Germline-derived CDR1 and CDR2 are MNHEY and SMNVEV (reference sequence). Trimming stripped 3 bases from V and 9 bases from J, with 6 bases between. The CDR3 covers 11 residues. For the CDR3, the DNA is TGTGCCAGCAGTTTGGGTTTTGAGCAGTTCTTC. This sequence encodes CASSLGFEQFF.